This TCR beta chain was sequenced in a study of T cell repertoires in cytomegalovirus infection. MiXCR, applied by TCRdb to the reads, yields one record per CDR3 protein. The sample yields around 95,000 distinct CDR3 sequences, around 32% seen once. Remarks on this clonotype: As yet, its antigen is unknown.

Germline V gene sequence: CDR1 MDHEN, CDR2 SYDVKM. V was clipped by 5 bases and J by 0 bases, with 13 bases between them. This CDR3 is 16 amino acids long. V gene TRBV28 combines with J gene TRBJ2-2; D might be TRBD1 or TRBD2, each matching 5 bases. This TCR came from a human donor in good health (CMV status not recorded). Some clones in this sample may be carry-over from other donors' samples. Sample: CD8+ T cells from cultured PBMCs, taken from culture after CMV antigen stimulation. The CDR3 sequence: CASSPGTAANTGELFF. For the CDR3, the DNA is TGTGCCAGCAGTCCCGGGACCGCAGCGAACACCGGGGAGCTGTTTTTT.